This TCR beta chain was recovered during a study of CD8 T cells in ankylosing spondylitis. The CDR3 contains 14 residues. V shed 6 bases, J shed 2 bases, and the junction held 4 bases outside the gene matches. TCRdb recomputed calls from the 5' RACE reads with MiXCR, one row per CDR3 protein. The data show 85,000 to 100,000 distinct CDR3 sequences, around 10% seen once. This clonotype occurred many times. What it binds is unknown. General study findings and limits: Seemingly characteristic of ankylosing spondylitis blood was a TCR beta motif consisting of about 8 highly homologous variants.

The chain recombines TRBV12-3 or TRBV12-4 with TRBJ1-3; 7 bases match TRBD1. The TCR was taken from a male donor with ankylosing spondylitis or in good health (not recorded which). The source material was blood, either unsorted or a sorted T cell fraction (not recorded which). CDR3: CASREGTAGNTIYF. The CDR3 region has the DNA TGTGCCAGCAGGGAAGGGACAGCTGGAAACACCATATATTTT.